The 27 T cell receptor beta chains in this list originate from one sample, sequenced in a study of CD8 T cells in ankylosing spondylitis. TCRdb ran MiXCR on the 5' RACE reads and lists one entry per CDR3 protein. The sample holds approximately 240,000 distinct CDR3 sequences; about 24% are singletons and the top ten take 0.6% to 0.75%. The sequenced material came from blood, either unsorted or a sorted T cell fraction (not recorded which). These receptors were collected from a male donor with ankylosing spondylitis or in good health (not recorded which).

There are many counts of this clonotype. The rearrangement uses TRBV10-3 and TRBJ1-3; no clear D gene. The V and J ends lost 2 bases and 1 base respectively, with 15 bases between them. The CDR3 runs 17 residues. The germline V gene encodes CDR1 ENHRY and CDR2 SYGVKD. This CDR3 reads CAISETVLPLSGNTIYF. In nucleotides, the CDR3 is TGTGCCATCAGTGAGACGGTGCTCCCTCTATCTGGAAACACCATATATTTT.

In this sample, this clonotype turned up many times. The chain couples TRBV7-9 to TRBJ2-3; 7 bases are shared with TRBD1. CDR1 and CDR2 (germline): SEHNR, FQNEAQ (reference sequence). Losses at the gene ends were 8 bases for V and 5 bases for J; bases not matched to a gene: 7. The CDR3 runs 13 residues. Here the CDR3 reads CASQDRVGDTQYF. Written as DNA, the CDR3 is TGTGCCAGCCAAGACAGGGTGGGAGATACGCAGTATTTT.

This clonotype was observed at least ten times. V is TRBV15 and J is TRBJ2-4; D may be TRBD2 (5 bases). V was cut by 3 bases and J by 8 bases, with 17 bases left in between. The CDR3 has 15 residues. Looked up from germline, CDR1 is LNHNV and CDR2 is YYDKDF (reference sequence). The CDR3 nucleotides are TGTGCCACCAGCAGTCAGGACTCAAAAAGGGACATTCAGTACTTC. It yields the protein CATSSQDSKRDIQYF.

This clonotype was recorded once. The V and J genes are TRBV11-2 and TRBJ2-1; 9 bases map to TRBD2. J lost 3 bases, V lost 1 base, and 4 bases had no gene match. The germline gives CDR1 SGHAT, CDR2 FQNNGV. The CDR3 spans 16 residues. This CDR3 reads CASSLGGRGHYNEQFF. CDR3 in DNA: TGTGCCAGCAGCTTAGGCGGGAGGGGGCACTACAATGAGCAGTTCTTC.

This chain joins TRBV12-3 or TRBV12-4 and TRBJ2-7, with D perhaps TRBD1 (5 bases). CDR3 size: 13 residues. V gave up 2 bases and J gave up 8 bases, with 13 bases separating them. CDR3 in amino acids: CASSLFGDSQQYF. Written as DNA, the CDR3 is TGTGCCAGCAGTTTATTTGGTGACAGCCAGCAGTACTTC.

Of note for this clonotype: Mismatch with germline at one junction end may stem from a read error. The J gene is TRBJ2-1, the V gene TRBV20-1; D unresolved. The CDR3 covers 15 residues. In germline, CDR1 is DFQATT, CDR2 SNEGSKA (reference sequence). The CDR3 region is CCARDQPYPYNEQFF. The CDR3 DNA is TGCTGTGCTAGAGATCAGCCCTATCCCTACAATGAGCAGTTCTTC.

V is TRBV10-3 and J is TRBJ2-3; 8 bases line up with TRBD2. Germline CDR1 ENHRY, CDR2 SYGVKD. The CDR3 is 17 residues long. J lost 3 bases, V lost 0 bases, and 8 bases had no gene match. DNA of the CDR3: TGTGCCATCAGTGAGTCGACTCAGCGGGGGTGGACAGATACGCAGTATTTT. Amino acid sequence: CAISESTQRGWTDTQYF.

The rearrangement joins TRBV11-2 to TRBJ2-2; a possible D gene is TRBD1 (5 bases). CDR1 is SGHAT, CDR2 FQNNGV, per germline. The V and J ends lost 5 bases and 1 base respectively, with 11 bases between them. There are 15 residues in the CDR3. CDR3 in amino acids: CASSQGVLNTGELFF. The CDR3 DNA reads TGTGCCAGCAGCCAGGGTGTGTTGAACACCGGGGAGCTGTTTTTT.

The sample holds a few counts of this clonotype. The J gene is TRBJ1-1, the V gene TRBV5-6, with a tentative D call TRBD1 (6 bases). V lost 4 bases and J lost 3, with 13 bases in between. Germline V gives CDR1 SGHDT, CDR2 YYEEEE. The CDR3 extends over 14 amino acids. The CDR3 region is CASSRRQAYTEAFF. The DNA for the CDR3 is TGTGCCAGCAGCAGGCGACAGGCATACACTGAAGCTTTCTTT. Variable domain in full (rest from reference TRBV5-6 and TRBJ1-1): DAGVTQSPTHLIKTRGQQVTLRCSPKSGHDTVSWYQQALGQGPQFIFQYYEEEERQRGNFPDRFSGHQFPNYSSELNVNALLLGDSALYLCASSRRQAYTEAFFGQGTRLTVV.

The CDR3 DNA reads as TGTGCCAGCAGGGGCGAAAACCAAGAGACCCAGTACTTC. Protein product: CASRGENQETQYF. The gene calls are TRBV11-1 and TRBJ2-5; no firm D call. With 6 bases removed from V and 0 bases from J, the gap between germline ends came to 8 bases. Germline V CDR1 and CDR2: SGHAT, FQDESV (reference sequence). CDR3 size: 13 residues.

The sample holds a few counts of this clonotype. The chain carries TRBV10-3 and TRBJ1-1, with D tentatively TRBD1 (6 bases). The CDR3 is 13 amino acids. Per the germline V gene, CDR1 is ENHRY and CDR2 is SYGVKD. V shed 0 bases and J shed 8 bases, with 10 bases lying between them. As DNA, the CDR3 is TGTGCCATCAGTGAGTCAGGGGGTGGAGAAGCTTTCTTT. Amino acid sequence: CAISESGGGEAFF.

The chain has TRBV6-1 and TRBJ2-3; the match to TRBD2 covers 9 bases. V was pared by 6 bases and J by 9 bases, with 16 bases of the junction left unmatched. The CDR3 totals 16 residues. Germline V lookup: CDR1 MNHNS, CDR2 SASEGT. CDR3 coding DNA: TGTGCCAGCAGCCGGGGCGGGGGGGCCTTCGGTGGGACGCAGTATTTT. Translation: CASSRGGGAFGGTQYF.

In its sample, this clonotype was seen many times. The DNA for the CDR3 is TGTGCCAGCAAAGTGCCCGGCACTGAAGCTTTCTTT. This gives the protein CASKVPGTEAFF. This chain uses TRBV28 with TRBJ1-1; no reliable D call. This CDR3 has 12 residues. Germline V gives CDR1 MDHEN, CDR2 SYDVKM. V was shortened by 7 bases and J by 4 bases, with 10 bases between the two germline ends.

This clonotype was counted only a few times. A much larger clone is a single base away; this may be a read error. The CDR3, as DNA: TGTGCCAGCAGAGGGGGGGCCGGGGAGCTGTTTTTT. Encoded protein: CASRGGAGELFF. The chain recombines TRBV12-3 or TRBV12-4 with TRBJ2-2, with a possible D match to TRBD2 (7 bases). The V end was cut by 6 bases, the J end by 6 bases, with 8 bases between. The CDR3 is 12 residues long.

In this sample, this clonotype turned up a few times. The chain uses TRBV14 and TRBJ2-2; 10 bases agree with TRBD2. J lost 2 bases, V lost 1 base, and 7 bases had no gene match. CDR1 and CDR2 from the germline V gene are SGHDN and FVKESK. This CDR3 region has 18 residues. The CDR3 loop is CASSQGQLAGNNTGELFF. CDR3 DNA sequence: TGTGCCAGCAGCCAAGGTCAACTAGCGGGGAACAACACCGGGGAGCTGTTTTTT.

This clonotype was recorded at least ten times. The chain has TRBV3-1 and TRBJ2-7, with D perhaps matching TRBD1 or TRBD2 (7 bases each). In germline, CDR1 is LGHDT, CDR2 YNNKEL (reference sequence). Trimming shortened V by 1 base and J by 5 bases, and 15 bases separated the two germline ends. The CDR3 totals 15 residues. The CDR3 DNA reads TGTGCCAGCAGCCAAGTAAGGGGAGGGGGCGACGAGCAGTACTTC. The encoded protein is CASSQVRGGGDEQYF.

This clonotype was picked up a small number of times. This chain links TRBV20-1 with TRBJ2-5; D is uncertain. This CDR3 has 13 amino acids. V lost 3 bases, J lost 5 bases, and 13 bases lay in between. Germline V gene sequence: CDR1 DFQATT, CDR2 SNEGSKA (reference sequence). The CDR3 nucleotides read TGCAGTGCTAGTCTCTCTGAGGCGGAGACCCAGTACTTC. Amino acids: CSASLSEAETQYF.

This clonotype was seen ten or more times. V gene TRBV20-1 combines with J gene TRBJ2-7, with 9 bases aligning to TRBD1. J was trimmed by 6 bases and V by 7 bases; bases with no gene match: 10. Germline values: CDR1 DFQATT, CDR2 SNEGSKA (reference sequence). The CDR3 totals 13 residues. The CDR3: CSDSDRGSGEQYF. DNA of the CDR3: TGCAGTGACTCGGACAGGGGTTCCGGCGAGCAGTACTTC.

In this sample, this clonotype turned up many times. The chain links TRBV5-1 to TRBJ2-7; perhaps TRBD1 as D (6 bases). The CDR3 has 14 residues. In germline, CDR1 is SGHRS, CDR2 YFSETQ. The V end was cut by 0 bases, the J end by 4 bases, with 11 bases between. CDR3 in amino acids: CASSLDRELYEQYF. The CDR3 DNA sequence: TGCGCCAGCAGCTTGGACAGGGAATTGTACGAGCAGTACTTC.

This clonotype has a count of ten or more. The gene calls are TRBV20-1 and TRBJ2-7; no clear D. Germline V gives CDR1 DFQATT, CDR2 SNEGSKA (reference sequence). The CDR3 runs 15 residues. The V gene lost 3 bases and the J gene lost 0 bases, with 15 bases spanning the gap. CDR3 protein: CSASPVPRHSYEQYF. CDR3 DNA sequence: TGCAGTGCTAGCCCCGTCCCCAGACACTCCTACGAGCAGTACTTC.

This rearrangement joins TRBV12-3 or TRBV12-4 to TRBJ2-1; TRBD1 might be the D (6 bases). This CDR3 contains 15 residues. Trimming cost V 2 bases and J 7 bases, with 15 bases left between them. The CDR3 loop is CASSLITGKANEQFF. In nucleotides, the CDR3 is TGTGCCAGCAGTTTAATTACAGGGAAGGCGAATGAGCAGTTCTTC.

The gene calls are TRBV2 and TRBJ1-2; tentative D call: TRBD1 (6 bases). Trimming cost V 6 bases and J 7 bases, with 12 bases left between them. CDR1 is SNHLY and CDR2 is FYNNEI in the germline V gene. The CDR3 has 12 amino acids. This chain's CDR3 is CASSRGLGGYTF. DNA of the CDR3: TGTGCCAGCAGCAGGGGTCTGGGTGGCTACACCTTC.

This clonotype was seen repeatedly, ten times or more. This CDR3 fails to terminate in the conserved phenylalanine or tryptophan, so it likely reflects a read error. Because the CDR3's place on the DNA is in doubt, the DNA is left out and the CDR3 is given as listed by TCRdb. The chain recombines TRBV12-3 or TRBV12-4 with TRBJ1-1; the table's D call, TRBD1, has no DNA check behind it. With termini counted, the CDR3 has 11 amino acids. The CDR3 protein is CASSQLPQGGS.

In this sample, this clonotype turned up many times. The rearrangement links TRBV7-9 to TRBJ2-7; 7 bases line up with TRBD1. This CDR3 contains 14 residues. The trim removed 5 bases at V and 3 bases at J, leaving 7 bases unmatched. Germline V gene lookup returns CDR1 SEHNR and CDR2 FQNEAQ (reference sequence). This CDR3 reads CASSRKQGSYEQYF. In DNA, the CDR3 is TGTGCCAGCAGCCGGAAACAGGGGAGCTACGAGCAGTACTTC.

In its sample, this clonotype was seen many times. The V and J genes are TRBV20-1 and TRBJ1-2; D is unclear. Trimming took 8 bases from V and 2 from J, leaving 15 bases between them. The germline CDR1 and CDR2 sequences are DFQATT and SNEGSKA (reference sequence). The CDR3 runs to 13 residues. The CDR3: CSLIPGENYGYTF. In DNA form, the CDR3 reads TGCAGTCTGATACCTGGTGAGAACTATGGCTACACCTTC.

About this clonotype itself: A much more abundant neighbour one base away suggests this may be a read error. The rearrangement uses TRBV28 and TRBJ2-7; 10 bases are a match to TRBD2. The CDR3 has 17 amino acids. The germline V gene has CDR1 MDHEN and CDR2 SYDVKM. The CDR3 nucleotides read TGTGCCGGCAGTTTTCCCTTGCTAGCGGGGGTCTCCTACGAGCAGTACTTC. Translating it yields CAGSFPLLAGVSYEQYF.

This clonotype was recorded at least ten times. The CDR3 here is CSATQDEQFF. CDR3 in DNA: TGCAGTGCTACTCAGGATGAGCAGTTCTTC. This sequence joins TRBV20-1 and TRBJ2-1; D unresolved. Trimming removed 4 bases from V and 8 bases from J, with 6 bases in between. The CDR3 sequence is 10 residues long. Germline CDR1 reads DFQATT; CDR2 reads SNEGSKA (reference sequence).